This T cell receptor beta chain was profiled in a study of blood T cell repertoires in COVID-19 (dated by TCRdb to 2018 to 2021). Describing the broader study: The collaborator samples originated in the United States, Italy and Spain and spanned the acute and convalescent phases of COVID-19. The prospective study material was composed of cDNA or gDNA derived from T cells, B-cell-depleted T cells, or PBMCs. Deeply sampled blood TCRbeta repertoires from subjects exposed to, actively infected with, or recovered from COVID-19 were included in the dataset. The repertoires were released in a freely available public database intended as a resource for research on the immune response to SARS-CoV-2. Samples came from the ongoing ImmuneRACE study (first 160 participants) plus 1,254 subjects from 6 global collaborators. Nearly every sample came with metadata listing a de-identified subject ID, COVID-19 status, age in years and sex. HLA class I and class II types, where available, came from metadata supplied by the sample provider rather than from assay-based typing.

The research as a whole found: How much clinical and demographic metadata was included differed by source and by participant, and the metadata was provided uncurated.

Of note for this clone: Its antigen is still unknown. No base quality information exists; no much larger clone differs at one position.

TCRbeta CDR3 regions were amplified from genomic DNA using the immunoSEQ Assay, a bias-controlled multiplex PCR. The published analysis was carried out like this. The number of nucleated cells in each sample was estimated from the amplification of reference gene primers within the assay. Sequence reads were collapsed and filtered to measure the absolute abundance of every unique TCRbeta CDR3 rearrangement. For each sample, productive Simpson clonality was calculated as the square root of Simpson's diversity index across productive rearrangements. The source is immuneACCESS, and TCRdb retained only in-frame sequences with V and J called. Part of the clones is not carried over; for the studies checked, unresolved V genes explain less than half of this, and the remainder is unexplained. V and J calls and clone size are copied from that table; D and trimming were computed from the DNA. The sample records around 290,000 clones, around 89% of which are singletons. About 4.6% of the sample comes from the top ten.

From the cysteine up to the phenylalanine, the CDR3 has a length of 11 residues. Only CDR3 DNA remains: 33 bases, in frame from the first base. V and J lose 6 bases and 3 bases, and a span of 9 bases separates them. CDR1 SQVTM and CDR2 ANQGSEA are derived from the germline V gene. Whole blood was collected in K2EDTA tubes by collaborating institutions according to the institutions' own protocols. For TCRbeta analysis, collaborators shipped samples in one of three forms: frozen whole blood, isolated PBMCs, or DNA extracted from either of those sample types. Sequences were obtained from peripheral blood. The sequence was obtained from a man between 35 and 55 years old with acute or convalescent COVID-19. Recombination connected TRBV29-1 to TRBJ2-7, and possibly TRBD1, on 5 matching bases. This receptor carries the CDR3 CSVQDIYEQYF. The nucleotide sequence reads TGCAGCGTGCAGGACATCTACGAGCAGTACTTC.